A single sample gave rise to the 32 T cell receptor beta chains below, sequenced in a study of vaccination and CD4 T cells after COVID-19. At the Johns Hopkins FTIC core, DNA taken from cultured CD4+ T cells was sequenced by way of the Oncomine TCR Beta short-read assay. One entry per CDR3 protein, called by TCRdb with MiXCR from the PCR reads. The profile shows some 17,000 distinct CDR3 sequences, roughly 60% of them singletons. These receptors are not linked to any known antigen. Treatment meaning: roughly 10-day PBMC culture with coronavirus spike peptide pools or control peptides (ViraFEST assay). The sample comprised CD4+ T cells from blood, cultured in vitro. Source of these receptors: a human donor who had recovered from COVID-19.

The genes are TRBV19 and TRBJ2-5, with a tentative D call TRBD2 (7 bases). The germline V gene has CDR1 LNHDA and CDR2 SQIVND (reference sequence). There are 16 residues in the CDR3. V lost 1 base to trimming and J lost 5 bases, with 17 bases between them. The CDR3 region has the DNA TGTGCCAGTAGTATAGTTCGGGGGGCCTCGGGGGAGACCCAGTACTTC. It codes for CASSIVRGASGETQYF.

The rearrangement uses TRBV24-1 and TRBJ2-1, with a possible D match to TRBD1 (5 bases). The CDR3 runs to 12 residues. CDR1 is KGHDR and CDR2 is SFDVKD in the germline V gene. Between the trimmed V and J ends, which lost 0 bases and 14 bases, there was a span of 10 bases. This CDR3 reads CATSDLRQNEFF. The CDR3, as DNA: TGTGCCACCAGTGATTTGAGACAGAATGAGTTCTTC.

V usage is TRBV19 and J usage is TRBJ2-1, with TRBD2 matching 10 bases. Losses at the gene ends were 3 bases for V and 10 bases for J; bases not matched to a gene: 12. The CDR3 totals 16 residues. Per germline, CDR1 LNHDA and CDR2 SQIVND (reference sequence). Here the CDR3 reads CASSMRSSGRAGEQFF. CDR3 nucleotides: TGTGCCAGTAGTATGCGGAGCAGCGGGAGGGCGGGAGAGCAGTTCTTC.

In the case of this clonotype: The junction does not match germline at one end; this may be a read error. This chain connects TRBV9 to TRBJ1-2; unclear D gene. The CDR3 has 14 amino acids. Germline V gene sequence: CDR1 SGDLS, CDR2 YYNGEE. The DNA of the CDR3 is TGTGCCAGCACCGTAGGTGAGACTAACTATGGCTACACCTTC. Its translation is CASTVGETNYGYTF.

The table lists this clonotype with a few counts. V and J are TRBV10-1 and TRBJ1-1; no reliable D call. V gave up 4 bases and J gave up 1 base, with 13 bases separating them. This CDR3 contains 15 residues. Germline CDR1 WNHNN, CDR2 SYGVQD (reference sequence). The CDR3 sequence is CASSVVRVPNTEAFF. The CDR3 nucleotides are TGCGCCAGCAGTGTGGTTCGAGTCCCGAACACTGAAGCTTTCTTT.

This chain uses TRBV6-4 with TRBJ2-5, with D maybe TRBD2 (5 bases). Deletions cut 0 bases from V and 4 bases from J, with 12 bases between. Germline V gene sequence: CDR1 MRHNA, CDR2 SNTAGT. The CDR3 has 15 residues. In nucleotides, the CDR3 is TGTGCCAGCAGTGACTCGAAAGAGGAGGCAGAGACCCAGTACTTC. Residues: CASSDSKEEAETQYF.

The chain is built from TRBV24-1 and TRBJ2-1, with D perhaps matching TRBD2 (7 bases). Trimming took off 12 bases at V and 5 bases at J, with 34 bases between the two ends. CDR3 length: 19 residues. Germline CDR1 reads KGHDR; CDR2 reads SFDVKD. The DNA for the CDR3 is TGTGCCCCGGGTTTAGTTCAAGTCCGGAGGGAGCGGGACAACAATGAGCAGTTCTTC. This codes for CAPGLVQVRRERDNNEQFF.

The chain is built from TRBV20-1 and TRBJ1-6; TRBD1 is a possible D gene (5 bases). Germline-derived CDR1 and CDR2 are DFQATT and SNEGSKA (reference sequence). The CDR3 is made up of 12 amino acids. Trimming removed 2 bases from V and 9 bases from J, with 8 bases in between. The CDR3 sequence: CSARSGGSPLHF. As DNA, the CDR3 is TGCAGTGCTAGATCGGGGGGTTCACCCCTCCACTTT.

The chain links TRBV25-1 to TRBJ2-5, with a possible D match to TRBD2 (6 bases). This CDR3 is built from 14 residues. Trimming stripped 1 base from V and 1 base from J, with 7 bases between. CDR1 MGHDK and CDR2 SYGVNS come from the germline V gene. For the CDR3, the DNA is TGTGCCAGCAGTGAATCCGGGGGCCAAGAGACCCAGTACTTC. Amino acids: CASSESGGQETQYF.

This chain uses TRBV6-1 with TRBJ2-3; D perhaps matches TRBD1 (6 bases). CDR1 and CDR2 from the germline V gene are MNHNS and SASEGT. The CDR3 is made up of 17 amino acids. The V end lost 6 bases, the J end lost 0 bases, and 19 bases lay between the germline ends. For the CDR3, the DNA is TGTGCCAGCAGACTGACCGGGACACTTCTTAGCACAGATACGCAGTATTTT. It yields the protein CASRLTGTLLSTDTQYF.

The V call is TRBV5-1, the J call TRBJ2-1; D is possibly TRBD1 (6 bases). This CDR3 spans 15 amino acids. Germline V lookup: CDR1 SGHRS, CDR2 YFSETQ. The V gene lost 4 bases and the J gene lost 4 bases, with 15 bases spanning the gap. For the CDR3, the DNA is TGCGCCAGCAGCCGGATTCAGGGGAGTTACAATGAGCAGTTCTTC. It yields the protein CASSRIQGSYNEQFF.

This clonotype showed up just once. The chain is built from TRBV12-3 or TRBV12-4 and TRBJ2-5; 7 positions agree with TRBD1. The J segment lost 5 bases and the V segment lost 4 bases, leaving 13 bases of the junction unmatched. The CDR3 is made up of 16 amino acids. CDR3 sequence (DNA): TGTGCCAGCAGTTCGGGACAGCAGAGCAGGTCGGAGACCCAGTACTTC. As protein: CASSSGQQSRSETQYF.

The rearrangement links TRBV6-2 or TRBV6-3 to TRBJ2-7; 7 bases line up with TRBD1. Germline CDR1 and CDR2: MNHEY and SVGEGT. V was pared by 5 bases and J by 6 bases, with 7 bases of the junction left unmatched. The CDR3 has 13 amino acids. CDR3 DNA: TGTGCCAGCAGTGAGGGGGCGGGCATCGAGCAGTACTTC. Protein sequence: CASSEGAGIEQYF.

This clonotype was picked up a small number of times. The J gene is TRBJ2-1, the V gene TRBV6-1; TRBD2 aligns across 8 bases. This CDR3 has 17 residues. Losses at the gene ends were 7 bases for V and 5 bases for J; bases not matched to a gene: 16. From germline, CDR1 is MNHNS and CDR2 SASEGT. CDR3 protein: CASTPRGGGLLNNEQFF. As DNA, the CDR3 is TGTGCCAGCACCCCGAGGGGCGGGGGGCTACTTAACAATGAGCAGTTCTTC.

The chain has TRBV6-1 and TRBJ1-3; TRBD1 is a possible D gene (6 bases). V was trimmed by 1 base and J by 3 bases, leaving 10 bases between them. Germline values: CDR1 MNHNS, CDR2 SASEGT. This CDR3 contains 15 residues. The CDR3 spells CASSEEGRGGNTIYF. In DNA form, the CDR3 reads TGTGCCAGCAGTGAAGAGGGCAGGGGTGGAAACACCATATATTTT.

This clonotype was counted only a few times. V and J are TRBV7-9 and TRBJ1-1; D call uncertain. V gave up 3 bases and J gave up 3 bases, with 8 bases separating them. The CDR3 spans 13 residues. Germline V gene data show CDR1 as SEHNR and CDR2 as FQNEAQ (reference sequence). CDR3 region: CASSLGSDTEAFF. As DNA, the CDR3 is TGTGCCAGCAGCTTGGGGAGTGACACTGAAGCTTTCTTT. The whole variable domain, filled in from reference TRBV7-9 and TRBJ1-1, reads DTGVSQNPRHKITKRGQNVTFRCDPISEHNRLYWYRQTLGQGPEFLTYFQNEAQLEKSRLLSDRFSAERPKGSFSTLEIQRTEQGDSAMYLCASSLGSDTEAFFGQGTRLTVV.

This rearrangement joins TRBV19 to TRBJ2-5, with 12 bases aligning to TRBD2. Germline assignment: CDR1 LNHDA and CDR2 SQIVND (reference sequence). CDR3 length: 16 residues. V lost 6 bases, J lost 1 base, and 6 bases stayed unmatched. Here the CDR3 DNA reads TGTGCCAGTAGCCCCGGACTAGCGGGAAGCCAAGAGACCCAGTACTTC. Translation: CASSPGLAGSQETQYF.

The V gene is TRBV6-2 or TRBV6-3, the J gene TRBJ1-6; tentatively, D is TRBD1 (5 bases). Deletions cut 6 bases from V and 7 bases from J, with 13 bases between. This CDR3 region has 14 residues. Germline V gene sequence: CDR1 MNHEY, CDR2 SVGEGT. CDR3: CASRGGRINSPLHF. The CDR3 DNA sequence: TGTGCCAGCAGGGGGGGACGGATAAATTCACCCCTCCACTTT.

The chain uses TRBV18 and TRBJ1-2; TRBD1 matches 10 bases. CDR1 and CDR2 from the germline V gene are KGHSH and LQKENI. The CDR3 has 14 amino acids. V trimming: 3 bases; J trimming: 5 bases; junction bases outside the gene matches: 3. CDR3 coding DNA: TGTGCCAGCTCACCGTCGGACAGGGGGTATGGCTACACCTTC. Translated, it gives CASSPSDRGYGYTF.

The V call is TRBV7-9, the J call TRBJ2-2; D may match TRBD1 or TRBD2 (5 bases each). Trimming left V 3 bases short and J 4 bases short, with 15 bases between. CDR1 is SEHNR and CDR2 is FQNEAQ in the germline V gene (reference sequence). The CDR3 runs to 16 residues. CDR3 sequence (DNA): TGTGCCAGCAGCTTGGACGGGGACCGAGGCACCGGGGAGCTGTTTTTT. Amino acid sequence: CASSLDGDRGTGELFF. The full variable domain, rest sourced from reference TRBV7-9 and TRBJ2-2, is DTGVSQNPRHKITKRGQNVTFRCDPISEHNRLYWYRQTLGQGPEFLTYFQNEAQLEKSRLLSDRFSAERPKGSFSTLEIQRTEQGDSAMYLCASSLDGDRGTGELFFGEGSRLTVL.

The chain uses TRBV30 and TRBJ2-1, with D maybe TRBD2 (5 bases). Germline V gives CDR1 GTSNPN, CDR2 SVGIG (reference sequence). This CDR3 spans 14 amino acids. The ends were cut back, 7 bases at V and 4 bases at J, with 17 bases in the middle. The CDR3 DNA follows: TGTGCCTTAAGCGGTAGTCTAGAGTACAATGAGCAGTTCTTC. Protein sequence: CALSGSLEYNEQFF.

The chain combines TRBV15 with TRBJ2-5, with a weak D call TRBD2 (5 bases). The CDR3 runs 16 residues. V was trimmed by 0 bases and J by 5 bases, leaving 16 bases between them. Germline V lookup: CDR1 LNHNV, CDR2 YYDKDF (reference sequence). The CDR3 sequence: CATSRDRMGSGETQYF. In DNA form, the CDR3 reads TGTGCCACCAGCAGAGATCGGATGGGGTCGGGGGAGACCCAGTACTTC. The entire variable domain, with the rest obtained from reference TRBV15 and TRBJ2-5, is as follows: DAMVIQNPRYQVTQFGKPVTLSCSQTLNHNVMYWYQQKSSQAPKLLFHYYDKDFNNEADTPDNFQSRRPNTSFCFLDIRSPGLGDTAMYLCATSRDRMGSGETQYFGPGTRLLVL.

The V call is TRBV11-3, the J call TRBJ1-1, with D maybe TRBD1 (6 bases). V lost 6 bases and J 3 bases, leaving 17 bases between the germline ends. CDR1 and CDR2 from the germline V gene are SGHNT and YENEEA. The CDR3 is 15 amino acids. Here the CDR3 DNA reads TGTGCCAGCAGTCAACACGGGGGGGGCTACACTGAAGCTTTCTTT. It translates to CASSQHGGGYTEAFF.

The J gene is TRBJ1-5, the V gene TRBV4-2, with a tentative D call TRBD1 (5 bases). This CDR3 comprises 15 residues. Germline assignment: CDR1 LGHNA and CDR2 YNFKEQ. Trimming left V 0 bases short and J 7 bases short, with 13 bases between. CDR3 coding DNA: TGTGCCAGCAGCCAAGAAGCCAGGGCTTACCAGCCCCAGCATTTT. It is translated as CASSQEARAYQPQHF.

This clonotype has just a few counts. This chain links TRBV15 with TRBJ2-3; D gene ambiguous. Germline V gives CDR1 LNHNV, CDR2 YYDKDF (reference sequence). V dropped 1 base and J dropped 2 bases, with 10 bases sitting between them. The length of the CDR3 is 15 residues. The CDR3, as DNA: TGTGCCACCAGCAGAGGAGGCGGTGTCACAGATACGCAGTATTTT. Translation: CATSRGGGVTDTQYF.

This chain joins TRBV29-1 and TRBJ2-5; TRBD1 agrees at 7 bases. V was clipped by 8 bases and J by 9 bases; unmatched bases: 15. The CDR3 spans 13 residues. Germline values: CDR1 SQVTM, CDR2 ANQGSEA. This CDR3 is CSHTGTAPQAQYF. The CDR3 region has the DNA TGCAGCCATACCGGGACAGCCCCCCAGGCCCAGTACTTC.

The chain carries TRBV12-3 or TRBV12-4 and TRBJ1-1; 7 nucleotides line up with TRBD1. V lost 6 bases, J lost 7 bases, and 8 bases stayed unmatched. The length of the CDR3 is 13 residues. DNA of the CDR3: TGTGCCAGCAGAGGTTGGGACAGCGGTGAAGCTTTCTTT. This codes for CASRGWDSGEAFF.

This sequence joins TRBV6-1 and TRBJ1-1; possibly TRBD1 for D (6 bases). The CDR3 is 15 residues long. V shed 6 bases and J shed 2 bases, with 16 bases lying between them. CDR1 MNHNS and CDR2 SASEGT come from the germline V gene. The CDR3 sequence is CASRRQEQGNTEAFF. In DNA, the CDR3 is TGTGCCAGCAGACGACAGGAACAGGGTAACACTGAAGCTTTCTTT.

The rearrangement uses TRBV29-1 and TRBJ1-1, with D possibly matching TRBD1 (5 bases). The CDR3 runs to 14 residues. Trimming shortened V by 1 base and J by 4 bases, and 13 bases separated the two germline ends. Germline V CDR1 and CDR2: SQVTM, ANQGSEA. The CDR3 bases are TGCAGCGTTGAAGTCTTAGCCGGGGGCACTGAAGCTTTCTTT. Protein product: CSVEVLAGGTEAFF.

In this sample, this clonotype turned up once. The chain's CDR3 is CASSYSSGGGNEQFF. In DNA, the CDR3 is TGTGCCAGCAGTTACTCTTCGGGGGGAGGAAATGAGCAGTTCTTC. This sequence joins TRBV6-5 and TRBJ2-1; TRBD2 matches at 7 bases. The CDR3 runs 15 residues. V dropped 0 bases and J dropped 7; count of bases not matched to a gene: 6. The V gene's germline CDR1 is MNHEY and CDR2 SVGAGI.

The gene calls are TRBV5-4 and TRBJ1-1, with 12 bases fitting TRBD1. Germline assignment: CDR1 SGHNT and CDR2 YYREEE (reference sequence). The CDR3 contains 13 residues. Trimming removed 4 bases from V and 11 bases from J; junction bases left unmatched: 6. DNA for the CDR3: TGTGCCAGCAGCCTGGGACAGGGGGCAGTGGCTTTCTTT. It encodes CASSLGQGAVAFF.

The rearrangement links TRBV18 to TRBJ2-1; a weak D match, TRBD2 (7 bases). V lost 1 base, J lost 2 bases, and 9 bases lay in between. CDR3 length: 15 amino acids. The germline gives CDR1 KGHSH, CDR2 LQKENI. The CDR3 coding sequence is TGTGCCAGCTCACCACTAGGGGGGGCCTACAATGAGCAGTTCTTC. Translated, it gives CASSPLGGAYNEQFF.